This T cell receptor beta chain emerged from a study of cytomegalovirus exposure and HLA in healthy donors. Findings of the study overall: HLA restriction was apparent for most CMV-associated TCR beta chains in a later analysis. TCR beta chain V- and J-gene trimming was linked, in a later analysis, to a missense variant in DCLRE1C. Previously analyzed data showed that most TCR beta V segments were productive at a frequency of about 87% or about 30%.

The PCR had 60 Vbeta and 13 Jbeta primers. Sequencing used immunoSEQ multiplex PCR; TCRdb keeps in-frame clones, though not all of them. The table has 150,000 to 200,000 clones, 70% to 90% seen once. The CDR3 contains 16 residues. Germline V gene lookup returns CDR1 SQVTM and CDR2 ANQGSEA. V gave up 2 bases and J gave up 2 bases, with 18 bases separating them. This clone was counted a single time. Its matching antigen is unknown. This receptor was identified in a man aged 18 to 30 in good health and CMV-seropositive. Specimen: PBMCs. J is TRBJ1-2 and V is TRBV29-1, with a tentative D call TRBD1 (6 bases). This chain's CDR3 is CSVERQGRAENYGYTF. Written as DNA, the CDR3 is TGCAGCGTTGAAAGGCAGGGGCGCGCGGAGAACTATGGCTACACCTTC. Based on the CDR3 plus reference TRBV29-1 and TRBJ1-2, the full variable domain is SAVISQKPSRDICQRGTSLTIQCQVDSQVTMMFWYRQQPGQSLTLIATANQGSEATYESGFVIDKFPISRPNLTFSTLTVSNMSPEDSSIYLCSVERQGRAENYGYTFGSGTRLTVV.